Reported below is one T cell receptor beta chain. The antigen is unknown. These data originate in a study of blood T cells in healthy people across ages. It was with a sample-barcoded 5' primer and a J-beta primer mix that a second PCR of about 7 to 12 cycles was run. TCRdb reanalysed the 5' RACE reads using MiXCR and keeps one entry per CDR3 protein. There are fewer than 2,000,000 distinct CDR3 sequences in the sample; almost 35% occur only once, and about 11% lies in the top ten. Study-level points and caveats: The study found more naive CD4+ cells and higher diversity in long-lived than aged donors.

The V and J ends lost 5 bases and 8 bases respectively, with 21 bases between them. Germline assignment: CDR1 MNHEY and CDR2 SMNVEV (reference sequence). The CDR3 spans 15 residues. Sequenced material: blood. The source of this sequence is a woman between 25 and 40 years old in good health. V and J are TRBV27 and TRBJ1-1; the D gene is possibly TRBD1 (5 bases). CDR3 nucleotide sequence: TGTGCCAGCAGTCCCCGGGACGGACGACGCCCGGAAGCTTTCTTT. Amino acids: CASSPRDGRRPEAFF.